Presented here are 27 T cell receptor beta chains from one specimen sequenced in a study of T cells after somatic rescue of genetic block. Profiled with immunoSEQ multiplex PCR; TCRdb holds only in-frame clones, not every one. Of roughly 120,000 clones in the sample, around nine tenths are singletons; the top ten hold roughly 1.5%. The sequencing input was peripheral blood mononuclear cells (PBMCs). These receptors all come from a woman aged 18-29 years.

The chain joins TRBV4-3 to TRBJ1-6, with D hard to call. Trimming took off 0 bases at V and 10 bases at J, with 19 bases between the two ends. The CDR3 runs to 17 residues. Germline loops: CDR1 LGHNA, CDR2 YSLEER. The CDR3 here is CASSQDSWGSVKSPLHF. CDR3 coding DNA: TGCGCCAGCAGCCAAGATAGTTGGGGTTCTGTAAAATCACCCCTCCACTTT.

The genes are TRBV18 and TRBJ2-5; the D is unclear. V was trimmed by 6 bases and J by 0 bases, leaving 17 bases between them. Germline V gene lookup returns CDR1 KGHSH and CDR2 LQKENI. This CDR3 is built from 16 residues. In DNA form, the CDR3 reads TGTGCCAGCTCGCTGGTCCGGGTCTCAAACCAAGAGACCCAGTACTTC. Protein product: CASSLVRVSNQETQYF.

The CDR3 nucleotides read TGTGCCAGCAGCAGTGGGACAGATCATCAGCCCCAGCATTTT. Protein sequence: CASSSGTDHQPQHF. The chain carries TRBV7-9 and TRBJ1-5; 7 bases line up with TRBD1. The V gene's germline CDR1 is SEHNR and CDR2 FQNEAQ (reference sequence). Trimming removed 5 bases from V and 5 bases from J; junction bases left unmatched: 6. The CDR3 contains 14 residues.

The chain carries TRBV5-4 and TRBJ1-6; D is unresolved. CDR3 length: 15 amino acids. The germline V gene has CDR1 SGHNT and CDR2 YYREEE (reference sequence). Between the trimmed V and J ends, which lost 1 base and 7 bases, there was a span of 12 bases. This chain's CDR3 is CASSLQKGENSPLHF. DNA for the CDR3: TGTGCCAGCAGCTTGCAAAAGGGAGAGAATTCACCCCTCCACTTT.

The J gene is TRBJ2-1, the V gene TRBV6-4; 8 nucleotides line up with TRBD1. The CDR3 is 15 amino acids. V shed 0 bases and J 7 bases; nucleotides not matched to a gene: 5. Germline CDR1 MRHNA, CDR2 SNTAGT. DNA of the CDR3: TGTGCCAGCAGTGACTCGCTGACAGGGGCTAATGAGCAGTTCTTC. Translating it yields CASSDSLTGANEQFF.

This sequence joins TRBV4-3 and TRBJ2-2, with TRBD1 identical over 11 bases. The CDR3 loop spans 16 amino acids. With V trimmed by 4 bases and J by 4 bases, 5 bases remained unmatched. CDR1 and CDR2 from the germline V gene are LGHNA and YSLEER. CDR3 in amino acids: CASSLWDRGTTGELFF. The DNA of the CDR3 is TGCGCCAGCAGCCTCTGGGACAGGGGGACCACCGGGGAGCTGTTTTTT.

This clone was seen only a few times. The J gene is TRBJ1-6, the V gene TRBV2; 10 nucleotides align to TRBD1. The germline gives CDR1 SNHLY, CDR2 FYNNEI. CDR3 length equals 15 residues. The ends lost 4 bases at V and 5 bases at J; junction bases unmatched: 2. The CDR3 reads CASSVGTGDNSPLHF. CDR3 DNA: TGTGCCAGCAGTGTCGGGACAGGGGATAATTCACCCCTCCACTTT.

The CDR3 region is CASSLTGGGFGYTF. CDR3 in DNA: TGTGCCAGCAGTTTAACAGGGGGCGGTTTTGGCTACACCTTC. The chain carries TRBV27 and TRBJ1-2; TRBD1 agrees at 9 bases. The CDR3 loop spans 14 amino acids. Losses at the gene ends were 2 bases for V and 7 bases for J; bases not matched to a gene: 5. In germline, CDR1 is MNHEY, CDR2 SMNVEV (reference sequence).

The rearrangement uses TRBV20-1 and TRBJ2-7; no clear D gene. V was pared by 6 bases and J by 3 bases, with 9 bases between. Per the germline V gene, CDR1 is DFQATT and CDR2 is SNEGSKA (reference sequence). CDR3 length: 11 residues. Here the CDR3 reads CSASKGYEQYF. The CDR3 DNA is TGCAGTGCAAGCAAGGGCTACGAGCAGTACTTC.

The CDR3 nucleotides read TGTGCCAGTAGTACTCAGACAGACACTGAAGCTTTCTTT. Protein sequence: CASSTQTDTEAFF. The rearrangement uses TRBV19 and TRBJ1-1; TRBD1 is a possible D gene (5 bases). Trimming took off 4 bases at V and 3 bases at J, with 9 bases between the two ends. The CDR3 has 13 amino acids. Germline values: CDR1 LNHDA, CDR2 SQIVND (reference sequence).

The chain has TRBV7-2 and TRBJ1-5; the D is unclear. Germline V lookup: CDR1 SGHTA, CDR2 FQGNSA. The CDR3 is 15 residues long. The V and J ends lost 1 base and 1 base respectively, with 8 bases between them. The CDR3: CASSLGLRSNQPQHF. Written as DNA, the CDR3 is TGTGCCAGCAGCTTAGGGTTGAGGAGCAATCAGCCCCAGCATTTT.

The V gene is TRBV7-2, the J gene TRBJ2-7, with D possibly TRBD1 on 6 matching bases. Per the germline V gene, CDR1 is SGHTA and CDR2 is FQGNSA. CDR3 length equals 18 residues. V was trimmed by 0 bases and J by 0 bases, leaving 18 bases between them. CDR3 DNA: TGTGCCAGCAGCTTAGCCGCGAGCAGGGGCGGTAGCTCCTACGAGCAGTACTTC. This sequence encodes CASSLAASRGGSSYEQYF.

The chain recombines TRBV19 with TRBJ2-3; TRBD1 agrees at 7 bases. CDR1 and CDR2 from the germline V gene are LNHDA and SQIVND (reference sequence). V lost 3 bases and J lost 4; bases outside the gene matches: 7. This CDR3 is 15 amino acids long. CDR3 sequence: CASSIRGGSPDTQYF. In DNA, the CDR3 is TGTGCCAGTAGTATTAGAGGGGGCAGTCCAGATACGCAGTATTTT.

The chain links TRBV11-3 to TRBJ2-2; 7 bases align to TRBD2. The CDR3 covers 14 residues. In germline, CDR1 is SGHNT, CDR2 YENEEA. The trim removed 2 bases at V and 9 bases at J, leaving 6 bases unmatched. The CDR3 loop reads CASSLQSGVRELFF. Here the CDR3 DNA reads TGTGCCAGCAGCTTACAAAGCGGGGTGCGGGAGCTGTTTTTT.

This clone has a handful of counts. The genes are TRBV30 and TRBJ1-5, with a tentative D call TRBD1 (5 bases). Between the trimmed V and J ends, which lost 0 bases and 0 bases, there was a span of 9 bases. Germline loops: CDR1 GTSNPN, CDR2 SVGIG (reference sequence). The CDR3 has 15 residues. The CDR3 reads CAWSVRGASNQPQHF. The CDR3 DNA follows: TGTGCCTGGAGTGTACGGGGCGCTAGCAATCAGCCCCAGCATTTT.

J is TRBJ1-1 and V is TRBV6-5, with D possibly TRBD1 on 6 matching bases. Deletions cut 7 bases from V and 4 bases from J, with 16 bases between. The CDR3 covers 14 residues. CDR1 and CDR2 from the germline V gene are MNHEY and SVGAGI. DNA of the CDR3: TGTGCCAGCACCCCGGGGACAATGCGCACTGAAGCTTTCTTT. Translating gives CASTPGTMRTEAFF.

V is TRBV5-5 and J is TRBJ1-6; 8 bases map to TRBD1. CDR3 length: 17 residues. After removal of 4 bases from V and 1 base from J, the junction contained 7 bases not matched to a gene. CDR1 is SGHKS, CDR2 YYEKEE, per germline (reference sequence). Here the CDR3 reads CASSHGQGESYNSPLHF. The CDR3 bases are TGTGCCAGCAGCCACGGACAGGGAGAGTCCTATAATTCACCCCTCCACTTT.

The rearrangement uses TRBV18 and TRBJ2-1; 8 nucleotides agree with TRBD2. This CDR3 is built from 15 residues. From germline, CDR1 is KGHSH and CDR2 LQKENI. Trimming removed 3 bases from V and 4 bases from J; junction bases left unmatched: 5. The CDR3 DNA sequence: TGTGCCAGCTCACCGCGGGGGGCCGGGTACAATGAGCAGTTCTTC. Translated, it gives CASSPRGAGYNEQFF.

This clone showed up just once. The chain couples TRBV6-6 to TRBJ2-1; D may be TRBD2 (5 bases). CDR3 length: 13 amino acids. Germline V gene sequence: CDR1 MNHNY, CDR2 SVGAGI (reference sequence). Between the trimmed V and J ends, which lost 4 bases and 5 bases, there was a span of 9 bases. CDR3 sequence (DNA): TGTGCCAGCAGTTCCACTAGAGACAATGAGCAGTTCTTC. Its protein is CASSSTRDNEQFF.

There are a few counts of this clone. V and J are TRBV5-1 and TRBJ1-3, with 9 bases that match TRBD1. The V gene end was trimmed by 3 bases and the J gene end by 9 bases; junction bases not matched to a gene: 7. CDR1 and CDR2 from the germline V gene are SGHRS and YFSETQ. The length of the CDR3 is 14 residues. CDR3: CASSSGTGKLTIYF. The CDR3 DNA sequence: TGCGCCAGCAGCTCAGGGACAGGGAAACTCACCATATATTTT.

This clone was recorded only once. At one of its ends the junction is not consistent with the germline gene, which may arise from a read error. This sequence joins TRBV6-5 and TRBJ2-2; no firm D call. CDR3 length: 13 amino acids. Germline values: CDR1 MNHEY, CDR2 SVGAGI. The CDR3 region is CVSSRPSPGELFF. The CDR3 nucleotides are TGTGTCAGCAGTCGTCCTTCACCCGGGGAGCTGTTTTTT.

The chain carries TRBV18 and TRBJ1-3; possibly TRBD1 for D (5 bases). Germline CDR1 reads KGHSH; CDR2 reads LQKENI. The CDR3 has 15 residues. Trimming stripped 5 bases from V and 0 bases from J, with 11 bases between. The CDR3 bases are TGTGCCAGCTCATCCCAGGGAATCTCTGGAAACACCATATATTTT. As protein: CASSSQGISGNTIYF.

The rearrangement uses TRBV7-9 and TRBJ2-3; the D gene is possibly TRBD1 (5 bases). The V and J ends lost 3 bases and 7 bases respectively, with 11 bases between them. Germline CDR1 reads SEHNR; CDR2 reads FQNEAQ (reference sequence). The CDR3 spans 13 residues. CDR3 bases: TGTGCCAGCAGCTTGGAGCAGGGCCATACGCAGTATTTT. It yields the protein CASSLEQGHTQYF.

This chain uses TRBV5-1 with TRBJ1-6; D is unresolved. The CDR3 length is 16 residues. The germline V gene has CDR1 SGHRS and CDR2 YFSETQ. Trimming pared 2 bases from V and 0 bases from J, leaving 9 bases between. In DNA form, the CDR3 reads TGCGCCAGCAGCTTACACCCTATCTCCTATAATTCACCCCTCCACTTT. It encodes CASSLHPISYNSPLHF.

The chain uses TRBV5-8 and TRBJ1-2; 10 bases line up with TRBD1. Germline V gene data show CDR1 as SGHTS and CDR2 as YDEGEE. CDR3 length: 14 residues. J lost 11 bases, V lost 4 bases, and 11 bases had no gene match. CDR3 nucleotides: TGTGCCAGCAGCGCCTATCTGACAGGGGGCAAGTACACCTTC. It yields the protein CASSAYLTGGKYTF.

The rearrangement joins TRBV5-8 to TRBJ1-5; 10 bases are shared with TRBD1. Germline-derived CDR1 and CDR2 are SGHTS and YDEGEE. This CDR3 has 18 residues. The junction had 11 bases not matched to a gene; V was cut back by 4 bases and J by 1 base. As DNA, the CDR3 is TGTGCCAGCAGCCCCGACAGGGGGCGCGGGGGGAGCAATCAGCCCCAGCATTTT. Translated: CASSPDRGRGGSNQPQHF. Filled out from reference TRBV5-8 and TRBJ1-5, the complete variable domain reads EAGVTQSPTHLIKTRGQQATLRCSPISGHTSVYWYQQALGLGLQFLLWYDEGEERNRGNFPPRFSGRQFPNYSSELNVNALELEDSALYLCASSPDRGRGGSNQPQHFGDGTRLSIL.

The CDR3: CASSPLTSGGFETQYF. Written as DNA, the CDR3 is TGCGCCAGCAGCCCTCTGACTAGCGGGGGTTTTGAGACCCAGTACTTC. V gene TRBV5-1 combines with J gene TRBJ2-5, with 12 positions matching TRBD2. V dropped 4 bases and J dropped 5; count of bases not matched to a gene: 9. The CDR3 has 16 residues. Germline V CDR1 and CDR2: SGHRS, YFSETQ.